This T cell receptor (beta chain) stems from a study of T cell responses to AZD1222 COVID-19 vaccine. Notes on the study in general: Scientists sampled the repertoires only once the peak T cell response had passed.

Comment on this clone: Its antigen remains unknown.

Germline V gives CDR1 SGHTA, CDR2 FQGNSA. V shed 5 bases and J 5 bases; nucleotides not matched to a gene: 5. The length of the CDR3 is 16 residues. Assay: immunoSEQ multiplex PCR; the TCRdb copy retains only in-frame clones and omits some. In the table there are around 260,000 clones, over 85% of which are singletons. The chain links TRBV7-2 to TRBJ2-2; 13 nucleotides align to TRBD2. This clonotype was obtained from an adult in good health. The material was peripheral blood, obtained on day 0 of AZD1222 vaccination. CDR3 residues: CASSGLAGEFTGELFF. DNA of the CDR3: TGTGCCAGCAGCGGACTAGCGGGAGAATTTACCGGGGAGCTGTTTTTT.